The 26 T cell receptor beta chains listed next were all sequenced from one sample in a study of blood T cell repertoires in COVID-19 (dated by TCRdb to the early 2020s). The library was generated by the immunoSEQ multiplex PCR assay. This immuneACCESS table, as held by TCRdb, lists in-frame sequences with V and J called but not all clones. Of the missing ones, under half trace to an unresolved V gene in checked studies; the others have no known cause. This sample is represented by more than 400,000 clones; around 85% of them were singletons. The ten largest make up approximately 2.9% of the sample. The sequenced sample was peripheral blood. The receptors were sampled from a human donor in a cohort sampled during active COVID-19.

The rearrangement joins TRBV15 to TRBJ2-2; possibly TRBD2 for D (5 bases). Per the germline V gene, CDR1 is LNHNV and CDR2 is YYDKDF (reference sequence). The CDR3 is 16 amino acids. V was trimmed by 1 base and J by 1 base, leaving 10 bases between them. The CDR3 here is CATSRGHGENTGELFF. For the CDR3, the DNA is TGTGCCACCAGCAGAGGCCACGGGGAGAACACCGGGGAGCTGTTTTTT.

This chain uses TRBV28 with TRBJ1-2; 12 bases are shared with TRBD1. V was pared by 3 bases and J by 10 bases, with 9 bases of the junction left unmatched. The CDR3 is 15 residues long. Germline lookup yields CDR1 MDHEN and CDR2 SYDVKM. CDR3 sequence (DNA): TGTGCCAGCAGTTTGGGGGACAGGGGGCAAGTCGACTACACCTTC. Its translation: CASSLGDRGQVDYTF.

This chain connects TRBV11-2 to TRBJ2-1; D ambiguous. V lost 2 bases and J 6 bases, leaving 14 bases between the germline ends. The CDR3 contains 15 residues. Looked up from germline, CDR1 is SGHAT and CDR2 is FQNNGV. The DNA of the CDR3 is TGTGCCAGCAGCTTATCACTACCCCCGGGCAATGAGCAGTTCTTC. It codes for CASSLSLPPGNEQFF.

The DNA of the CDR3 is TGTGCCAGCTCACCCCTACAGGACTCCTACGAGCAGTACTTC. Translating gives CASSPLQDSYEQYF. The chain joins TRBV18 to TRBJ2-7; D is possibly TRBD1 (5 bases). The length of the CDR3 is 14 residues. V lost 3 bases, J lost 0 bases, and 9 bases lay in between. CDR1 KGHSH and CDR2 LQKENI come from the germline V gene.

This chain uses TRBV19 with TRBJ2-2; 8 positions agree with TRBD1. This CDR3 is 15 amino acids long. Germline-derived CDR1 and CDR2 are LNHDA and SQIVND (reference sequence). Germline trimming cut 7 bases from V and 4 bases from J; bases unmatched to any gene: 8. As DNA, the CDR3 is TGTGCCAGTACGGGACAGGCTAAGATCACCGGGGAGCTGTTTTTT. Translated, it gives CASTGQAKITGELFF. Looking up the rest from reference TRBV19 and TRBJ2-2 gives the full variable domain: DGGITQSPKYLFRKEGQNVTLSCEQNLNHDAMYWYRQDPGQGLRLIYYSQIVNDFQKGDIAEGYSVSREKKESFPLTVTSAQKNPTAFYLCASTGQAKITGELFFGEGSRLTVL.

The chain carries TRBV2 and TRBJ1-1; D is uncertain. Germline lookup yields CDR1 SNHLY and CDR2 FYNNEI. Trimming left V 6 bases short and J 4 bases short, with 15 bases between. This CDR3 spans 14 amino acids. Here the CDR3 DNA reads TGTGCCAGCAGGAATAGAGGGTCAAGCACTGAAGCTTTCTTT. It specifies CASRNRGSSTEAFF.

The chain carries TRBV6-2 or TRBV6-3 and TRBJ1-1; D call uncertain. The CDR3 loop spans 16 amino acids. V lost 2 bases and J lost 1, with 14 bases in between. Germline loops: CDR1 MNHEY, CDR2 SVGEGT. The CDR3 sequence: CASSYRDNSRNTEAFF. The CDR3 DNA reads TGTGCCAGCAGTTACAGAGACAACAGCCGGAACACTGAAGCTTTCTTT.

V gene TRBV28 combines with J gene TRBJ2-5; 7 nucleotides agree with TRBD1. Germline lookup yields CDR1 MDHEN and CDR2 SYDVKM. This CDR3 comprises 14 residues. V dropped 5 bases and J dropped 7; count of bases not matched to a gene: 10. The CDR3 DNA reads as TGTGCCAGCAGTACACCGGGGACAGCCTCGACCCAGTACTTC. Encoded protein: CASSTPGTASTQYF.

CDR3 nucleotides: TGTGCCAGTGGGGGACAGGGGGCGAGGTACTTC. The encoded protein is CASGGQGARYF. This chain links TRBV19 with TRBJ2-4; 12 bases are shared with TRBD1. Germline V gene sequence: CDR1 LNHDA, CDR2 SQIVND (reference sequence). J gave up 15 bases and V 8 bases, and 5 bases lay outside the gene matches. The CDR3 spans 11 residues.

The chain recombines TRBV19 with TRBJ1-5, with D possibly TRBD1 on 5 matching bases. Per the germline V gene, CDR1 is LNHDA and CDR2 is SQIVND (reference sequence). V was clipped by 7 bases and J by 3 bases, with 13 bases between them. The length of the CDR3 is 14 residues. The CDR3 sequence is CASKRTINNQPQHF. The CDR3 bases are TGTGCCAGTAAGAGGACAATTAACAATCAGCCCCAGCATTTT.

The genes are TRBV7-9 and TRBJ1-2; D gene unclear. The V gene's germline CDR1 is SEHNR and CDR2 FQNEAQ (reference sequence). V dropped 0 bases and J dropped 8 bases, with 10 bases sitting between them. The CDR3 covers 13 residues. The CDR3, as DNA: TGTGCCAGCAGCTTAGCGGGCAGCCGGGGCTACACCTTC. Translated, it gives CASSLAGSRGYTF. Together with reference TRBV7-9 and TRBJ1-2, the CDR3 gives the full variable domain: DTGVSQNPRHKITKRGQNVTFRCDPISEHNRLYWYRQTLGQGPEFLTYFQNEAQLEKSRLLSDRFSAERPKGSFSTLEIQRTEQGDSAMYLCASSLAGSRGYTFGSGTRLTVV.

The V and J genes are TRBV19 and TRBJ1-2; 7 nucleotides line up with TRBD1. The CDR3 totals 19 residues. Looked up from germline, CDR1 is LNHDA and CDR2 is SQIVND (reference sequence). With V trimmed by 7 bases and J by 3 bases, 23 bases remained unmatched. CDR3 residues: CASTPYYRDRPGGDYGYTF. The CDR3, as DNA: TGTGCCAGTACTCCTTACTACCGGGACAGACCTGGTGGTGACTATGGCTACACCTTC.

The chain combines TRBV7-2 with TRBJ1-2; 7 bases are a match to TRBD1. The trim removed 5 bases at V and 4 bases at J, leaving 7 bases unmatched. The CDR3 is 14 amino acids. The germline V gene has CDR1 SGHTA and CDR2 FQGNSA. The DNA for the CDR3 is TGTGCCAGCAGCGTCGCGGGACAGTCCTATGGCTACACCTTC. Translated: CASSVAGQSYGYTF.

The J gene is TRBJ2-3, the V gene TRBV28; TRBD2 matches 8 bases. J gave up 6 bases and V 6 bases, and 11 bases lay outside the gene matches. Per germline, CDR1 MDHEN and CDR2 SYDVKM. The CDR3 covers 15 residues. CDR3 protein: CASSRGLGGSDTQYF. DNA for the CDR3: TGTGCCAGCAGCCGGGGACTAGGGGGGTCGGATACGCAGTATTTT. The complete variable domain, with remaining parts taken from reference TRBV28 and TRBJ2-3, reads DVKVTQSSRYLVKRTGEKVFLECVQDMDHENMFWYRQDPGLGLRLIYFSYDVKMKEKGDIPEGYSVSREKKERFSLILESASTNQTSMYLCASSRGLGGSDTQYFGPGTRLTVL.

The rearrangement joins TRBV7-2 to TRBJ2-7; D is possibly TRBD1 (6 bases). The ends were cut back, 4 bases at V and 1 base at J, with 14 bases in the middle. Per germline, CDR1 SGHTA and CDR2 FQGNSA. The CDR3 spans 15 residues. The CDR3 DNA follows: TGTGCCAGCAGCTCACCGACAGGATTATCCTACGAGCAGTACTTC. Amino acids: CASSSPTGLSYEQYF.

The V gene is TRBV18, the J gene TRBJ2-3; no clear D. V was cut by 4 bases and J by 2 bases, with 4 bases left in between. The CDR3 length is 12 residues. Germline CDR1 is KGHSH and CDR2 is LQKENI. The CDR3 region has the DNA TGTGCCAGCTCACGTATCACAGATACGCAGTATTTT. Its translation: CASSRITDTQYF.

The chain carries TRBV7-8 and TRBJ2-3; unclear D gene. Germline assignment: CDR1 SGHVS and CDR2 FQNEAQ. Trimming took off 4 bases at V and 4 bases at J, with 6 bases between the two ends. This CDR3 region has 12 residues. The CDR3 region has the DNA TGTGCCAGCAGCTCTTTATCAGATACGCAGTATTTT. It is translated as CASSSLSDTQYF.

As for this clone: Other nucleotide sequences in the sample specify the same CDR3. This chain links TRBV15 with TRBJ1-1, with TRBD1 matching over 7 bases. The trim removed 6 bases at V and 1 base at J, leaving 8 bases unmatched. The V gene's germline CDR1 is LNHNV and CDR2 YYDKDF (reference sequence). This CDR3 spans 15 amino acids. The CDR3, as DNA: TGTGCCACCAGTACTTGGGGGACAGCGAACACTGAAGCTTTCTTT. It specifies CATSTWGTANTEAFF.

V gene TRBV4-1 combines with J gene TRBJ1-1; possibly TRBD1 for D (6 bases). Between the trimmed V and J ends, which lost 4 bases and 3 bases, there was a span of 15 bases. CDR1 and CDR2 from the germline V gene are MGHRA and YSYEKL. CDR3 length: 15 residues. The chain's CDR3 is CASSLQGLYDTEAFF. The CDR3 nucleotides read TGCGCCAGCAGCCTCCAGGGGTTATACGACACTGAAGCTTTCTTT.

This clone has at least ten counts. The chain uses TRBV24-1 and TRBJ1-2; 9 bases match TRBD1. The CDR3 has 14 residues. CDR1 is KGHDR, CDR2 SFDVKD, per germline. V trimming: 5 bases; J trimming: 8 bases; junction bases outside the gene matches: 8. CDR3 in amino acids: CATSAQGAGGGYTF. The DNA for the CDR3 is TGTGCCACCAGTGCACAGGGGGCGGGGGGCGGCTACACCTTC.

V is TRBV27 and J is TRBJ2-7; 9 nucleotides agree with TRBD2. The CDR3 contains 15 residues. Germline CDR1 and CDR2: MNHEY and SMNVEV (reference sequence). V lost 2 bases, J lost 6 bases, and 8 bases stayed unmatched. Written as DNA, the CDR3 is TGTGCCAGCAGTTTAAGAGGCGGGAGGGCCTTCGAGCAGTACTTC. Protein: CASSLRGGRAFEQYF.

The chain employs TRBV7-3 and TRBJ2-2; TRBD1 matches at 7 bases. The CDR3 has 14 residues. V shed 3 bases, J shed 4 bases, and the junction held 2 bases outside the gene matches. From germline, CDR1 is SGHTA and CDR2 FQGTGA. The CDR3 sequence is CASSLGQITGELFF. In nucleotides, the CDR3 is TGTGCCAGCAGCTTGGGACAGATCACCGGGGAGCTGTTTTTT.

This clone came up many times. The rearrangement joins TRBV14 to TRBJ2-1; 7 bases fit TRBD1. Germline assignment: CDR1 SGHDN and CDR2 FVKESK. The CDR3 is made up of 19 amino acids. V shed 7 bases, J shed 0 bases, and the junction held 18 bases outside the gene matches. CDR3 bases: TGTGCCAGCACTCAAACCAACGGCAGGGGGAAGTTCTCCTACAATGAGCAGTTCTTC. This encodes CASTQTNGRGKFSYNEQFF.

This clone has a handful of counts. The genes are TRBV10-3 and TRBJ1-1; TRBD1 matches at 9 bases. The CDR3 is 17 residues long. The germline CDR1 and CDR2 sequences are ENHRY and SYGVKD. Losses at the gene ends were 2 bases for V and 5 bases for J; bases not matched to a gene: 12. In DNA, the CDR3 is TGTGCCATCAGTGAGGAGGGACAGGGAGCGGTGAGAACTGAAGCTTTCTTT. As protein: CAISEEGQGAVRTEAFF.

The CDR3 loop is CASSQSWGQDEQYF. The DNA of the CDR3 is TGCGCCAGCAGTCAATCGTGGGGCCAAGACGAGCAGTACTTC. The genes are TRBV23-1 and TRBJ2-7; a weak D match, TRBD1 (5 bases). TRBV23-1 is an open reading frame whose function is uncertain. There are 14 residues in the CDR3. V shed 0 bases and J shed 5 bases, with 11 bases lying between them.

The rearrangement joins TRBV28 to TRBJ1-1, with D perhaps TRBD1 (6 bases). Germline V gene lookup returns CDR1 MDHEN and CDR2 SYDVKM. The CDR3 length is 12 residues. The V end lost 6 bases, the J end lost 11 bases, and 16 bases lay between the germline ends. CDR3 region: CASRLPTGSAFF. The CDR3 region has the DNA TGTGCCAGCAGACTCCCGACAGGTTCGGCTTTCTTT.